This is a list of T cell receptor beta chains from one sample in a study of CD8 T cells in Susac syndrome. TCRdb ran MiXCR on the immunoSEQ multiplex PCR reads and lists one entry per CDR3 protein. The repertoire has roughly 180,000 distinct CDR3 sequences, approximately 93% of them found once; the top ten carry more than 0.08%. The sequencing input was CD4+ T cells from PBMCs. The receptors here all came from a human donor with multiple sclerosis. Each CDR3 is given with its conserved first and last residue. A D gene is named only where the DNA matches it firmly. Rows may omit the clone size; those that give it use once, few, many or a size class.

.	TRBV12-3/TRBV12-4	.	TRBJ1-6	CASSPPWNGNSPLHF	TGTGCCAGCAGCCCCCCGTGGAACGGGAATTCACCCCTCCACTTT
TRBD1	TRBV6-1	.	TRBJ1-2	CASSNSRDRGGETYGYTF	TGTGCCAGCAGCAACAGCCGGGACAGGGGGGGAGAAACCTATGGCTACACCTTC
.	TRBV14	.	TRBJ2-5	CASSQPGWYQETQYF	TGTGCCAGCAGCCAACCGGGTTGGTACCAAGAGACCCAGTACTTC
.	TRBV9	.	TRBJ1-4	CASSVAGQGTEKLFF	TGTGCCAGCAGCGTAGCTGGGCAGGGAACCGAAAAACTGTTTTTT
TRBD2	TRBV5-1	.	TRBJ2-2	CASRAGLNTGELFF	TGCGCCAGCAGAGCGGGACTCAACACCGGGGAGCTGTTTTTT
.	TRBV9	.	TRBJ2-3	CASSVGRENTQYF	TGTGCCAGCAGCGTAGGCAGGGAAAATACGCAGTATTTT
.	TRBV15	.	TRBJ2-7	CATSRTGGITYEQYF	TGTGCCACCAGCAGAACGGGGGGCATAACCTACGAGCAGTACTTC
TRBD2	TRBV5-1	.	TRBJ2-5	CASSRGGRETQYF	TGCGCCAGCAGCCGGGGGGGCCGTGAGACCCAGTACTTC
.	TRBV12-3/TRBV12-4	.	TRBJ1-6	CASSLNMGNSPLHF	TGTGCCAGCAGTTTAAACATGGGTAATTCACCCCTCCACTTT
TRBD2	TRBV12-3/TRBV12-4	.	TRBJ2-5	CASSPAGARETQYF	TGTGCCAGCAGTCCAGCGGGAGCGCGAGAGACCCAGTACTTC
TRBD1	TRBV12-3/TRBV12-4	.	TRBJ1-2	CASSYGDDRVYGYTF	TGTGCCAGCAGTTATGGGGACGACAGGGTTTATGGCTACACCTTC
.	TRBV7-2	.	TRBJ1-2	CASSLGTAYGYTF	TGTGCCAGCAGCTTAGGCACAGCCTATGGCTACACCTTC
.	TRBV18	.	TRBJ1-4	CASSPSVRELFF	TGTGCCAGCTCACCCAGCGTACGAGAACTGTTTTTT
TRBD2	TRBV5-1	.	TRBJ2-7	CASSPLGLAGYEQYF	TGCGCCAGCAGCCCCCTGGGACTAGCGGGTTACGAGCAGTACTTC
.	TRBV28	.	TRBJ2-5	CASSLWQKETQYF	TGTGCCAGCAGTTTGTGGCAAAAAGAGACCCAGTACTTC
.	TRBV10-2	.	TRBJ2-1	CASRAFGLRDNEQFF	TGCGCCAGCAGAGCATTCGGTCTAAGGGACAATGAGCAGTTCTTC
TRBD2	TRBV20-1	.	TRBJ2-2	CSAMTSGFTGELFF	TGCAGTGCTATGACTAGCGGGTTCACCGGGGAGCTGTTTTTT
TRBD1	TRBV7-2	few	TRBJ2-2	CASSLGQGDTGELFF	TGTGCCAGCAGCCTCGGACAGGGGGACACCGGGGAGCTGTTTTTT
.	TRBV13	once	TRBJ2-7	CASSLTGTLSYEQYF	TGTGCCAGCAGCCTAACGGGGACACTCTCCTACGAGCAGTACTTC
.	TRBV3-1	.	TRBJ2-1	CASSPRLIYSYNEQFF	TGTGCCAGCAGCCCGCGACTGATTTACTCCTACAATGAGCAGTTCTTC
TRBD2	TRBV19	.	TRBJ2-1	CASPYHTSGRYNEQFF	TGTGCCAGTCCCTACCACACTAGCGGGAGGTACAATGAGCAGTTCTTC
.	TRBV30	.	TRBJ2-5	CAWSVQNPRGETQYF	TGTGCCTGGAGTGTACAGAACCCCCGAGGAGAGACCCAGTACTTC
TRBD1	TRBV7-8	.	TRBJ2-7	CASSSRDRGHEQYF	TGTGCCAGCAGCTCCCGGGACAGGGGGCACGAGCAGTACTTC
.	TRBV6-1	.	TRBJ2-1	CASSEGGQDVNEQFF	TGTGCCAGCAGTGAAGGTGGGCAGGATGTCAATGAGCAGTTCTTC